This T cell receptor beta chain was sequenced in a study of T cell responses to AZD1222 COVID-19 vaccine. Regarding the study as a whole: Donors were mostly white British, more females; clonal diversity possibly underestimated.

V dropped 5 bases and J dropped 3 bases, with 16 bases sitting between them. Germline loops: CDR1 SGHAT, CDR2 FQNNGV. The CDR3 loop spans 16 amino acids. Here immunoSEQ multiplex PCR was the method, and the copy in TCRdb shows in-frame clones only, minus some. The sample has 150,000 to 200,000 clones; approximately 90% are singletons. This clone occurred a few times. Its antigen remains unidentified. Here the sequenced sample was peripheral blood, taken on day 0 of AZD1222 vaccination. This TCR was sampled from an adult in good health. The J gene is TRBJ1-4, the V gene TRBV11-2; D might be TRBD1 (6 bases). CDR3 amino acids: CASSVGLGGPNEKLFF. The CDR3 coding sequence is TGTGCCAGCAGCGTGGGCCTTGGGGGCCCTAATGAAAAACTGTTTTTT.